What follows is one T cell receptor beta chain and its context. The CDR3 is 14 residues long. Germline values: CDR1 MNHEY, CDR2 SVGAGI. The trim removed 6 bases at V and 8 bases at J, leaving 5 bases unmatched. The method was immunoSEQ multiplex PCR; TCRdb's version includes in-frame clones alone and lacks a portion of them. The sample contains some 250,000 clones, roughly four fifths of which appear only once. This sample was taken from a study of blood T cell repertoires in COVID-19. The sequenced material came from PBMCs or T cells enriched from blood (not recorded which). This chain uses TRBV6-5 with TRBJ1-4; TRBD1 agrees at 11 bases. The TCR originated in a man aged 35 to 55 who had recovered from COVID-19. The CDR3 DNA is TGTGCCAGCAGGGACAGGGGGCTTTGGGAAAAACTGTTTTTT. Translated: CASRDRGLWEKLFF.